What follows are 27 T cell receptor beta chains derived from one specimen sequenced in a study of blood T cell repertoires in COVID-19. Assay: immunoSEQ multiplex PCR; the TCRdb copy retains only in-frame clones and omits some. The table shows approximately 390,000 clones, with roughly 86% occurring only once. Sequencing used peripheral blood. These receptors were collected from a woman in her sixties with COVID-19, enrolled during active disease.

The chain employs TRBV27 and TRBJ2-2; 7 bases map to TRBD1. V was clipped by 5 bases and J by 7 bases; unmatched bases: 4. The V gene's germline CDR1 is MNHEY and CDR2 SMNVEV (reference sequence). This CDR3 contains 13 residues. The DNA of the CDR3 is TGTGCCAGCAGTACAGGGGTGTTCGGGGAGCTGTTTTTT. Its translation is CASSTGVFGELFF.

Concerning this clone: This same CDR3 is encoded by further DNA sequences in the sample. V and J are TRBV18 and TRBJ1-1; 7 nucleotides line up with TRBD1. The CDR3 loop spans 13 amino acids. V lost 5 bases and J lost 1; bases outside the gene matches: 1. Germline values: CDR1 KGHSH, CDR2 LQKENI. Written as DNA, the CDR3 is TGTGCCAGCTCATACAGGGGGAACACTGAAGCTTTCTTT. Its translation: CASSYRGNTEAFF.

This chain connects TRBV7-2 to TRBJ2-1; 9 bases match TRBD2. From germline, CDR1 is SGHTA and CDR2 FQGNSA. The CDR3 loop spans 15 amino acids. Trimming removed 0 bases from V and 6 bases from J; junction bases left unmatched: 3. The CDR3: CASSLATSGPNEQFF. The CDR3 DNA reads as TGTGCCAGCAGCTTAGCGACTAGCGGACCCAATGAGCAGTTCTTC.

The rearrangement links TRBV23-1 to TRBJ1-5; a possible D gene is TRBD1 (5 bases). TRBV23-1 is treated as an ORF (open reading frame) with a function not yet certain. This CDR3 has 16 residues. The V and J ends lost 4 bases and 2 bases respectively, with 15 bases between them. The CDR3 here is CASSPPPGGGNQPQHF. The CDR3 bases are TGCGCCAGCAGTCCCCCCCCCGGGGGGGGCAATCAGCCCCAGCATTTT.

The gene calls are TRBV5-1 and TRBJ1-2, with 9 bases that match TRBD1. With V trimmed by 4 bases and J by 4 bases, 8 bases remained unmatched. Germline V gives CDR1 SGHRS, CDR2 YFSETQ. CDR3 size: 15 residues. Written as DNA, the CDR3 is TGCGCCAGCAGCGGCGGACAGGACAGGGGCTATGGCTACACCTTC. Amino acids: CASSGGQDRGYGYTF.

The V and J genes are TRBV6-6 and TRBJ2-1; D uncertain. The CDR3 is made up of 14 amino acids. Trimming took 0 bases from V and 4 from J, leaving 7 bases between them. The V gene's germline CDR1 is MNHNY and CDR2 SVGAGI (reference sequence). The DNA of the CDR3 is TGTGCCAGCAGTTACTCTGGAGCTTACAATGAGCAGTTCTTC. Translating gives CASSYSGAYNEQFF.

V usage is TRBV5-6 and J usage is TRBJ1-3; possibly TRBD1 for D (5 bases). This CDR3 is 14 amino acids long. Germline V lookup: CDR1 SGHDT, CDR2 YYEEEE. Trimming removed 3 bases from V and 4 bases from J, with 11 bases in between. For the CDR3, the DNA is TGTGCCAGCAGCTCAGGGTTGCCGGGAAACACCATATATTTT. This translates into CASSSGLPGNTIYF.

Here the CDR3 DNA reads TGTGCCAGCAGCCCCGGAGATGGAATCTCTGGGGCCAACGTCCTGACTTTC. Protein: CASSPGDGISGANVLTF. This sequence joins TRBV3-1 (or the pseudogene TRBV3-2) and TRBJ2-6; D gene unclear. Germline assignment: CDR1 LGHDT and CDR2 YNNKEL (reference sequence). Trimming removed 4 bases at V and 0 bases at J, with 13 bases between. This CDR3 has 17 amino acids.

V and J are TRBV19 and TRBJ2-7, with 7 bases aligning to TRBD1. CDR3 length: 14 amino acids. The J segment lost 7 bases and the V segment lost 3 bases, leaving 9 bases of the junction unmatched. Germline V CDR1 and CDR2: LNHDA, SQIVND (reference sequence). CDR3 region: CASSITGVRGEQYF. The CDR3 DNA reads as TGTGCCAGTAGTATTACAGGGGTGCGTGGGGAGCAGTACTTC. The complete variable domain, with remaining parts taken from reference TRBV19 and TRBJ2-7, reads DGGITQSPKYLFRKEGQNVTLSCEQNLNHDAMYWYRQDPGQGLRLIYYSQIVNDFQKGDIAEGYSVSREKKESFPLTVTSAQKNPTAFYLCASSITGVRGEQYFGPGTRLTVT.

This chain joins TRBV7-9 and TRBJ2-5; 7 bases line up with TRBD2. Per germline, CDR1 SEHNR and CDR2 FQNEAQ (reference sequence). The CDR3 runs to 15 residues. Trimming removed 2 bases from V and 4 bases from J; junction bases left unmatched: 7. The CDR3 DNA sequence: TGTGCCAGCAGCTTACAAGGCAGGGAGGGAGAGACCCAGTACTTC. It codes for CASSLQGREGETQYF.

V usage is TRBV3-1 (or the pseudogene TRBV3-2) and J usage is TRBJ1-6; TRBD1 might be the D (6 bases). With 1 base removed from V and 5 bases from J, the gap between germline ends came to 12 bases. This CDR3 is 16 amino acids long. Germline-derived CDR1 and CDR2 are LGHDT and YNNKEL (reference sequence). The CDR3 nucleotides are TGTGCCAGCAGCCAAGTGATTGGGACAAATAATTCACCCCTCCACTTT. Amino acid sequence: CASSQVIGTNNSPLHF.

As concerns this clone: The junction does not match germline at one end; this may be a read error. V and J are TRBV10-3 and TRBJ1-6; D remains ambiguous. The CDR3 spans 14 residues. Looked up from germline, CDR1 is ENHRY and CDR2 is SYGVKD. The DNA of the CDR3 is TGTGCCATCACTGAGTCCGAGGTGGATTCACCCCTCCACTTT. Protein product: CAITESEVDSPLHF.

In this sample, this clone turned up once. The DNA of the CDR3 is TGTGCCAGCAGTTACTCCGGGGGAAGGTATGGCTACACCTTC. It yields the protein CASSYSGGRYGYTF. The rearrangement links TRBV6-5 to TRBJ1-2; D might be TRBD1 (5 bases). Per germline, CDR1 MNHEY and CDR2 SVGAGI. CDR3 length: 14 residues. The germline V and J ends were trimmed by 0 bases and 5 bases, with 10 bases remaining between them.

The V call is TRBV6-1, the J call TRBJ1-3; possible D gene TRBD1, 6 bases. The CDR3 has 14 amino acids. The V end lost 9 bases, the J end lost 0 bases, and 12 bases lay between the germline ends. Germline V gene data show CDR1 as MNHNS and CDR2 as SASEGT. CDR3 loop: CASRQDFSGNTIYF. CDR3 coding DNA: TGTGCCAGTAGACAGGACTTCTCTGGAAACACCATATATTTT.

The chain has TRBV24-1 and TRBJ2-1; the D gene is possibly TRBD1 (6 bases). Deletions cut 5 bases from V and 8 bases from J, with 6 bases between. Germline V lookup: CDR1 KGHDR, CDR2 SFDVKD. The CDR3 consists of 11 residues. The CDR3 coding sequence is TGTGCCACCAGTGGGGGGCATGAGCAGTTCTTC. Protein sequence: CATSGGHEQFF.

The chain links TRBV5-1 to TRBJ2-7; a weak D match, TRBD2 (7 bases). CDR3 length: 15 residues. Per germline, CDR1 SGHRS and CDR2 YFSETQ. V was shortened by 0 bases and J by 0 bases, with 10 bases between the two germline ends. DNA for the CDR3: TGCGCCAGCAGCTTGGCGGGGGGCCGCTCCTACGAGCAGTACTTC. As protein: CASSLAGGRSYEQYF.

This chain links TRBV10-2 with TRBJ2-3; 8 bases align to TRBD2. The V segment lost 2 bases and the J segment 3 bases; nucleotides outside the gene matches: 4. In germline, CDR1 is WSHSY, CDR2 SAAADI. CDR3 length: 15 residues. DNA for the CDR3: TGCGCCAGCAGTGAGACGGGGGGGCCGACAGATACGCAGTATTTT. Its protein is CASSETGGPTDTQYF.

The chain couples TRBV18 to TRBJ1-5; D is unresolved. The germline V and J ends were trimmed by 2 bases and 7 bases, with 18 bases remaining between them. The CDR3 consists of 16 residues. Germline CDR1 reads KGHSH; CDR2 reads LQKENI. DNA of the CDR3: TGTGCCAGCTCACCATCGGCTACAGCCGCATCGCAGCCCCAGCATTTT. This encodes CASSPSATAASQPQHF.

The chain carries TRBV30 and TRBJ1-6; the match to TRBD1 covers 11 bases. V dropped 2 bases and J dropped 5; count of bases not matched to a gene: 5. CDR3 length equals 16 residues. CDR1 and CDR2 from the germline V gene are GTSNPN and SVGIG (reference sequence). DNA of the CDR3: TGTGCCTGGAGTCCCTGGGACAGGGGGAATAATTCACCCCTCCACTTT. This gives the protein CAWSPWDRGNNSPLHF.

V is TRBV28 and J is TRBJ1-2; D not resolved. V lost 6 bases and J 11 bases, leaving 16 bases between the germline ends. The CDR3 has 12 amino acids. CDR1 is MDHEN and CDR2 is SYDVKM in the germline V gene. CDR3: CASSRSPRVYTF. DNA for the CDR3: TGTGCCAGCAGCCGGTCCCCACGGGTGTACACCTTC.

J is TRBJ2-7 and V is TRBV11-2; D is uncertain. Germline CDR1 SGHAT, CDR2 FQNNGV. This CDR3 has 14 residues. Trimming took off 1 base at V and 6 bases at J, with 13 bases between the two ends. For the CDR3, the DNA is TGTGCCAGCAGCTTAGGGTTCGGTAGCCGCGAGCAGTACTTC. It yields the protein CASSLGFGSREQYF.

J is TRBJ1-2 and V is TRBV5-6; D remains ambiguous. CDR1 and CDR2 from the germline V gene are SGHDT and YYEEEE. The CDR3 spans 13 residues. V lost 1 base to trimming and J lost 4 bases, with 8 bases between them. CDR3 loop: CASSLSIPYGYTF. CDR3 in DNA: TGTGCCAGCAGCTTGTCCATCCCCTATGGCTACACCTTC.

Worth noting for this clone: Other DNA sequences within the sample encode an identical CDR3. The CDR3 sequence: CASSQGQGSQPQHF. CDR3 sequence (DNA): TGCGCCAGCAGCCAAGGGCAGGGCTCCCAGCCCCAGCATTTT. The chain employs TRBV4-1 and TRBJ1-5, with D perhaps TRBD1 (5 bases). Trimming shortened V by 1 base and J by 7 bases, and 11 bases separated the two germline ends. CDR3 length: 14 amino acids. Germline V gene lookup returns CDR1 MGHRA and CDR2 YSYEKL.

The genes are TRBV6-1 and TRBJ1-6; D gene ambiguous. CDR1 and CDR2 (germline): MNHNS, SASEGT. The V end was cut by 2 bases, the J end by 2 bases, with 10 bases between. This CDR3 contains 16 residues. DNA for the CDR3: TGTGCCAGCAGTGAATTCGAGGTTCCCTATAATTCACCCCTCCACTTT. Residues: CASSEFEVPYNSPLHF.

The chain carries TRBV5-4 and TRBJ1-2; the match to TRBD1 covers 9 bases. Germline CDR1 is SGHNT and CDR2 is YYREEE (reference sequence). The CDR3 extends over 14 amino acids. V shed 0 bases, J shed 5 bases, and the junction held 2 bases outside the gene matches. CDR3: CASSLEGQGYGYTF. DNA of the CDR3: TGTGCCAGCAGCTTGGAGGGACAGGGTTATGGCTACACCTTC.

The chain is built from TRBV11-2 and TRBJ1-1; 7 bases are a match to TRBD1. Losses at the gene ends were 6 bases for V and 7 bases for J; bases not matched to a gene: 8. The CDR3 extends over 13 amino acids. The germline CDR1 and CDR2 sequences are SGHAT and FQNNGV. CDR3 residues: CASRTGEEIEAFF. The CDR3 region has the DNA TGTGCCAGCAGAACAGGGGAGGAAATTGAAGCTTTCTTT.

V usage is TRBV6-1 and J usage is TRBJ1-5; D unresolved. This CDR3 is built from 15 residues. Germline CDR1 reads MNHNS; CDR2 reads SASEGT. Trimming cost V 3 bases and J 4 bases, with 13 bases left between them. The chain's CDR3 is CASSEILNRNQPQHF. DNA for the CDR3: TGTGCCAGCAGTGAGATCCTCAACAGAAATCAGCCCCAGCATTTT.